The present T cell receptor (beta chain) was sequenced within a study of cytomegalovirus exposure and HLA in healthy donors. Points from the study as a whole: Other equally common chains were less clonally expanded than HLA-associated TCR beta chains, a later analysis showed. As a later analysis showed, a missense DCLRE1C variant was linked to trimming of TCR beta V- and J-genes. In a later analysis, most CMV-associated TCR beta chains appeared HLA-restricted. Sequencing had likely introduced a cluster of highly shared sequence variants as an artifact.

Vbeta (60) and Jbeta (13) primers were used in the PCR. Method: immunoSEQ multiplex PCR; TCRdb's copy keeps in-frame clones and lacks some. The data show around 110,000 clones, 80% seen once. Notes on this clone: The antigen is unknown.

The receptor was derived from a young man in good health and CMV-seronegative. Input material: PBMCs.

CDR3 in DNA: TGTGCCAGCAACAAGCAGGGGGCCAGAGGCACTGAAGCTTTCTTT. Translation: CASNKQGARGTEAFF. The J gene is TRBJ1-1, the V gene TRBV28; 8 bases match TRBD1. The V gene end was trimmed by 7 bases and the J gene end by 4 bases; junction bases not matched to a gene: 11. CDR1 is MDHEN, CDR2 SYDVKM, per germline. The CDR3 contains 15 residues. Complete variable domain (other parts from reference TRBV28 and TRBJ1-1): DVKVTQSSRYLVKRTGEKVFLECVQDMDHENMFWYRQDPGLGLRLIYFSYDVKMKEKGDIPEGYSVSREKKERFSLILESASTNQTSMYLCASNKQGARGTEAFFGQGTRLTVV.